Described below is a single T cell receptor beta chain sequence and its context. Its antigen is still unknown. The PCR used 60 Vbeta and 13 Jbeta primers. Generated by immunoSEQ multiplex PCR, the TCRdb table keeps only in-frame clones and is missing some. The table has about 120,000 clones, more than 60% seen once. The data were taken from a study of cytomegalovirus exposure and HLA in healthy donors. Study results and caveats: V- and J-gene trimming of TCR beta was linked (in a later analysis) to a missense DCLRE1C variant.

The CDR3 extends over 15 amino acids. V gave up 5 bases and J gave up 0 bases; unmatched junction bases: 1. In germline, CDR1 is SGHAT, CDR2 FQDESV (reference sequence). This TCR derives from a woman aged 40 to 55 in good health and CMV-seronegative. This chain joins TRBV11-1 and TRBJ2-6; 7 bases match TRBD1. Sequencing was carried out using PBMCs. The CDR3 nucleotides read TGTGCCAGCAGCACAGGGGACTCTGGGGCCAACGTCCTGACTTTC. Residues: CASSTGDSGANVLTF.